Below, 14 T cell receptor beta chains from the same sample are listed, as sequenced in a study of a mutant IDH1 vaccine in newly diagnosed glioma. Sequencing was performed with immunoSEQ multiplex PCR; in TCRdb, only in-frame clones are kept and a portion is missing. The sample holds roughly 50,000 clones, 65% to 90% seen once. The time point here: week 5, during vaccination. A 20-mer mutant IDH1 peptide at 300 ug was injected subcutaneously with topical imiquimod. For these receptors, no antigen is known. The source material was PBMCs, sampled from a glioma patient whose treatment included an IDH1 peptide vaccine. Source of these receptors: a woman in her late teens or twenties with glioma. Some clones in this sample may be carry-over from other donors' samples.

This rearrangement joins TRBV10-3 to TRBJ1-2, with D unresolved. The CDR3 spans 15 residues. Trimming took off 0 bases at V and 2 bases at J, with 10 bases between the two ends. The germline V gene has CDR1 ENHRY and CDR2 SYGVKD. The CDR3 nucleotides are TGTGCCATCAGTGAGTCGCGGGAGACCAACTATGGCTACACCTTC. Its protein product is CAISESRETNYGYTF.

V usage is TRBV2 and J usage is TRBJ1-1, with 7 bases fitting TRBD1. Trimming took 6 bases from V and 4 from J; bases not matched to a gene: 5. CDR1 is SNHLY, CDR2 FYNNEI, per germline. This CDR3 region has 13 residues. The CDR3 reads CASRTGLSTEAFF. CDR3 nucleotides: TGTGCCAGCAGGACAGGGCTTAGCACTGAAGCTTTCTTT.

CDR3 region: CASSELGDQPQHF. The CDR3 nucleotides read TGTGCCAGCAGTGAACTAGGGGATCAGCCCCAGCATTTT. The chain joins TRBV25-1 to TRBJ1-5; possibly TRBD1 for D (5 bases). The germline V and J ends were trimmed by 2 bases and 5 bases, with 7 bases remaining between them. Germline CDR1 and CDR2: MGHDK and SYGVNS. There are 13 residues in the CDR3.

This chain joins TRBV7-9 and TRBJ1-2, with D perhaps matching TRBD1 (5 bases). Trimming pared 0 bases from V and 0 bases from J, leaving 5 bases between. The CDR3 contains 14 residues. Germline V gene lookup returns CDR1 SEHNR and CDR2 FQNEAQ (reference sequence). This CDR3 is CASSLAGANYGYTF. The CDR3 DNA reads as TGTGCCAGCAGCTTAGCGGGGGCTAACTATGGCTACACCTTC. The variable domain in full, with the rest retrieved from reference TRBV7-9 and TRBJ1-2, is DTGVSQNPRHKITKRGQNVTFRCDPISEHNRLYWYRQTLGQGPEFLTYFQNEAQLEKSRLLSDRFSAERPKGSFSTLEIQRTEQGDSAMYLCASSLAGANYGYTFGSGTRLTVV.

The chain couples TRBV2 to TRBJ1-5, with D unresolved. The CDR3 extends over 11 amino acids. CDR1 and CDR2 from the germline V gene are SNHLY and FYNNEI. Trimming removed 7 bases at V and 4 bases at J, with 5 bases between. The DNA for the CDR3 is TGTGCCAGCACGAGGAATCAGCCCCAGCATTTT. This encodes CASTRNQPQHF.

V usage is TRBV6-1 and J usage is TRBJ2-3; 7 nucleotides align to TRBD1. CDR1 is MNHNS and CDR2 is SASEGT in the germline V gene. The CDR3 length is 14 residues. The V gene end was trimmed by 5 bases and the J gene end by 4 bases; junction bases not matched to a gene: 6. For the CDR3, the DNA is TGTGCCAGCAGTCCCACAGGGGCCTCAGATACGCAGTATTTT. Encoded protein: CASSPTGASDTQYF.

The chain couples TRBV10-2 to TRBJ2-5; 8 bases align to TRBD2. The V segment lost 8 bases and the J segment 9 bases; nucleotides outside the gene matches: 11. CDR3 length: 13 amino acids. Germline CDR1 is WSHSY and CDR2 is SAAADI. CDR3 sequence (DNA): TGCGCCAGCGACGTCGGGACGGGGGGGGCCCAGTACTTC. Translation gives CASDVGTGGAQYF.

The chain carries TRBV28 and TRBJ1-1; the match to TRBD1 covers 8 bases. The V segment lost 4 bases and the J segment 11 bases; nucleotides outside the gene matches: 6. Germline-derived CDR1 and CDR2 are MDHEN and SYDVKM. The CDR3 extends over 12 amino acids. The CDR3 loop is CASSYGTGRAFF. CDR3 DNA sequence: TGTGCCAGCAGTTACGGGACAGGAAGGGCTTTCTTT.

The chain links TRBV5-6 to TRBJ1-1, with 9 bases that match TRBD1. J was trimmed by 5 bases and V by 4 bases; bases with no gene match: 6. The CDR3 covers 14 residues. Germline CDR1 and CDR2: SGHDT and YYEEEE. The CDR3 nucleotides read TGTGCCAGCAGCATTCGGGACAGGGTGACTGAAGCTTTCTTT. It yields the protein CASSIRDRVTEAFF.

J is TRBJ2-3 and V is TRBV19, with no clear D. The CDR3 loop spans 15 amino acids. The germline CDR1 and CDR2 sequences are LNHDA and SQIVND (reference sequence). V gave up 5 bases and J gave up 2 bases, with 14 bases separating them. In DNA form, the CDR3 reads TGTGCCAGTAGTTCCGCAGCGACGTCCACAGATACGCAGTATTTT. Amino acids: CASSSAATSTDTQYF. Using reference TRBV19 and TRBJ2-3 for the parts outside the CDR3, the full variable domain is DGGITQSPKYLFRKEGQNVTLSCEQNLNHDAMYWYRQDPGQGLRLIYYSQIVNDFQKGDIAEGYSVSREKKESFPLTVTSAQKNPTAFYLCASSSAATSTDTQYFGPGTRLTVL.

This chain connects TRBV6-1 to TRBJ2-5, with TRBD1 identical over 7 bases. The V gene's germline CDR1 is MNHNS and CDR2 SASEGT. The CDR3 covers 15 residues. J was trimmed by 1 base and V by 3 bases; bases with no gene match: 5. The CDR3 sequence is CASSEGQTLQETQYF. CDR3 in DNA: TGTGCCAGCAGTGAGGGACAGACCCTCCAAGAGACCCAGTACTTC.

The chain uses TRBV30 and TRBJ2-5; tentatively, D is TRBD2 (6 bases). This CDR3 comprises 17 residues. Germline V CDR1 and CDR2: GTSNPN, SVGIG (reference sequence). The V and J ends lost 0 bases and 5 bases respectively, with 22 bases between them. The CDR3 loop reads CAWSVGGSSWSWETQYF. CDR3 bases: TGTGCCTGGAGTGTAGGAGGGAGCAGTTGGAGTTGGGAGACCCAGTACTTC.

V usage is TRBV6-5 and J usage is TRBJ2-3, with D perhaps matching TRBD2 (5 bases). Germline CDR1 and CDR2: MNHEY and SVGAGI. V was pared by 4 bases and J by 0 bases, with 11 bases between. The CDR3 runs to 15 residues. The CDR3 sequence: CASSSSTGSTDTQYF. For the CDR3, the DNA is TGTGCCAGCAGTTCTTCTACGGGGAGCACAGATACGCAGTATTTT.

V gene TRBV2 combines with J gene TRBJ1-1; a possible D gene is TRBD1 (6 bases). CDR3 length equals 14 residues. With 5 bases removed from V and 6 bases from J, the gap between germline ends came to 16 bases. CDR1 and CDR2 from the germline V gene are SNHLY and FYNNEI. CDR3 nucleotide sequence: TGTGCCAGCAGTCCGGAGGGGGTGGAGGCTGAAGCTTTCTTT. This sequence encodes CASSPEGVEAEAFF.